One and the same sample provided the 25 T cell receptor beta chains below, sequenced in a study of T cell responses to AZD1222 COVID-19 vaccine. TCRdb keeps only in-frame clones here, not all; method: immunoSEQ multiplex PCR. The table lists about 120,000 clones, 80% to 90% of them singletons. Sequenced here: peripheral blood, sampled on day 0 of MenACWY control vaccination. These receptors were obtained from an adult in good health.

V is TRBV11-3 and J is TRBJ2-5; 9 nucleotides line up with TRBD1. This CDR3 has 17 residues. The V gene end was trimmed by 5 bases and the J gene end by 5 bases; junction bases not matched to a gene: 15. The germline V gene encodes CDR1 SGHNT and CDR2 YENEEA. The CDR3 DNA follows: TGTGCCAGCAGCCAGGGACAGGGAACGATAGAGTCGGAGACCCAGTACTTC. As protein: CASSQGQGTIESETQYF.

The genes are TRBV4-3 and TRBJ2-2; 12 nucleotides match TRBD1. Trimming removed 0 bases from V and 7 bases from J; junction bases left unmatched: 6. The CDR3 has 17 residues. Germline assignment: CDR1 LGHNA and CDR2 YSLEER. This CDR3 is CASSQDKGQGAGGELFF. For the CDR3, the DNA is TGCGCCAGCAGCCAAGACAAGGGACAGGGGGCGGGCGGGGAGCTGTTTTTT.

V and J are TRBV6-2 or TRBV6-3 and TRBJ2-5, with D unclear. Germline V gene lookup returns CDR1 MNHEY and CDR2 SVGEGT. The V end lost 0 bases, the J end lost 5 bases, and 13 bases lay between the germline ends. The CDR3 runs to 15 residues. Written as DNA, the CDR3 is TGTGCCAGCAGTTACTCCCGCCCCAGCGTTGAGACCCAGTACTTC. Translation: CASSYSRPSVETQYF.

The CDR3 DNA reads as TGTGCCAGCAGCTCCCACTACGAGCAGTACTTC. As protein: CASSSHYEQYF. The chain employs TRBV7-8 and TRBJ2-7; D remains ambiguous. There are 11 residues in the CDR3. From germline, CDR1 is SGHVS and CDR2 FQNEAQ. V was clipped by 4 bases and J by 3 bases, with 4 bases between them.

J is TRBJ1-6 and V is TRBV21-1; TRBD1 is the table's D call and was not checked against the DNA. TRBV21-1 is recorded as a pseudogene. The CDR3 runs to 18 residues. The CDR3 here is CASSNIRNRGRIDSPLHF. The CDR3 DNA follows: TGTGCCAGCAGCAATATTAGGAACAGGGGGCGCATCGATTCACCCCTCCACTTT.

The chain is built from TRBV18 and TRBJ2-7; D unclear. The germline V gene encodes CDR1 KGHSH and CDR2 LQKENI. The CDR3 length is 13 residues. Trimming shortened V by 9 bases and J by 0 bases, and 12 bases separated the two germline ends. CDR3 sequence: CASALASSYEQYF. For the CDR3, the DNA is TGTGCCAGTGCGTTGGCTAGCTCCTACGAGCAGTACTTC.

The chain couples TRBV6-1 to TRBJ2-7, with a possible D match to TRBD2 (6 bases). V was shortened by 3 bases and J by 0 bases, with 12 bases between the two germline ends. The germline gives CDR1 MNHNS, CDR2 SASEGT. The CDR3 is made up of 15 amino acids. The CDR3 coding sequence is TGTGCCAGCAGTGACCGGGGGACGGCCTCCTACGAGCAGTACTTC. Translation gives CASSDRGTASYEQYF.

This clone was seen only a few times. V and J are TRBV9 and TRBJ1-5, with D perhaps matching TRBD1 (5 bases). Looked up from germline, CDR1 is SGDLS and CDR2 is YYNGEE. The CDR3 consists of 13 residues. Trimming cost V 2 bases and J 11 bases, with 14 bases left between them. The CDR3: CASSVEGTSAQHF. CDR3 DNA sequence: TGTGCCAGCAGCGTCGAAGGGACCAGCGCCCAGCATTTT.

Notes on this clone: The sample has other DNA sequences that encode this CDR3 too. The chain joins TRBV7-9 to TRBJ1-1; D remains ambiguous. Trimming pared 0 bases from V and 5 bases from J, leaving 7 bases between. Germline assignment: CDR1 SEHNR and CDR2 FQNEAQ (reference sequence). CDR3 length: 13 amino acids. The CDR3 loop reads CASSLARITEAFF. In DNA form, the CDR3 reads TGTGCCAGCAGCTTAGCGAGAATAACTGAAGCTTTCTTT.

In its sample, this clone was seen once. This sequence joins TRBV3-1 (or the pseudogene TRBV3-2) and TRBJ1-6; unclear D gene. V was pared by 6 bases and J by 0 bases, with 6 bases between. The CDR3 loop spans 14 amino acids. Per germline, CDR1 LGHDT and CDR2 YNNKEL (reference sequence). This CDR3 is CASRLSSYNSPLHF. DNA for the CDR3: TGTGCCAGCAGGCTAAGCTCCTATAATTCACCCCTCCACTTT.

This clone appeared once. The CDR3 nucleotides are TGTGCCAGCATCTCCAGGGCGAATCAGCCCCAGCATTTT. Its protein is CASISRANQPQHF. This sequence joins TRBV2 and TRBJ1-5; a possible D gene is TRBD1 (5 bases). The CDR3 covers 13 residues. Germline lookup yields CDR1 SNHLY and CDR2 FYNNEI. V lost 7 bases to trimming and J lost 4 bases, with 11 bases between them.

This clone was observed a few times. In nucleotides, the CDR3 is TGTGCCAGCAGTGACTCGGGGGGGAGCTCCTACAATGAGCAGTTCTTC. Its translation is CASSDSGGSSYNEQFF. The genes are TRBV6-4 and TRBJ2-1, with 7 bases aligning to TRBD2. This CDR3 has 16 amino acids. Per the germline V gene, CDR1 is MRHNA and CDR2 is SNTAGT. J was trimmed by 0 bases and V by 0 bases; bases with no gene match: 2.

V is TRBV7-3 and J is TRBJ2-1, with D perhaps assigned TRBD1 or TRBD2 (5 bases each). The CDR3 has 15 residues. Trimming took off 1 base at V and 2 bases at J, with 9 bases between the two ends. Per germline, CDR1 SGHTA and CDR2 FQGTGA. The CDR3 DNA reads TGTGCCAGCAGCTTAAACCCGGGGCCCTACAATGAGCAGTTCTTC. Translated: CASSLNPGPYNEQFF.

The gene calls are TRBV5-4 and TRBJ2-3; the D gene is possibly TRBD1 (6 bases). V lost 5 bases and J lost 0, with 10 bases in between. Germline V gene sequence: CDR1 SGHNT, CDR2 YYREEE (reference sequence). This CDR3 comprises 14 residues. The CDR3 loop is CASSMDSSTDTQYF. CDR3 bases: TGTGCCAGCAGTATGGACAGCAGCACAGATACGCAGTATTTT.

CDR3 residues: CASSALTSYNEQFF. CDR3 nucleotides: TGTGCCAGTAGTGCTCTAACGAGCTACAATGAGCAGTTCTTC. The chain is built from TRBV19 and TRBJ2-1; D remains unclear. CDR3 length equals 14 residues. The germline gives CDR1 LNHDA, CDR2 SQIVND (reference sequence). With 5 bases removed from V and 3 bases from J, the gap between germline ends came to 11 bases.

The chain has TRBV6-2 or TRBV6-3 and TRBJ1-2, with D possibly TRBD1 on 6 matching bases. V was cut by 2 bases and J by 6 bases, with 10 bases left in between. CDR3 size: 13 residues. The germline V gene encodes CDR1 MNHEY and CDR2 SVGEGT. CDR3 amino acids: CASSYRGQNGYTF. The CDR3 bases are TGTGCCAGCAGTTACCGCGGACAGAATGGCTACACCTTC.

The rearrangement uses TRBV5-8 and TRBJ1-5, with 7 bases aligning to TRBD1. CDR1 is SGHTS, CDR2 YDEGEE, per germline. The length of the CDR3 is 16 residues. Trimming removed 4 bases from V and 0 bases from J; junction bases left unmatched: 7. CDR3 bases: TGTGCCAGCAGCACAACAGGGGCTAATAGCAATCAGCCCCAGCATTTT. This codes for CASSTTGANSNQPQHF.

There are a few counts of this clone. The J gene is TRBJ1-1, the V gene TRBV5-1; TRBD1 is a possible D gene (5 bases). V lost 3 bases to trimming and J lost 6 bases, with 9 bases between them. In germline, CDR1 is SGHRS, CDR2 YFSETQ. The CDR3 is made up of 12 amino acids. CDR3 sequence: CASSSDTPEAFF. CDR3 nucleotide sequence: TGCGCCAGCAGCTCGGACACCCCTGAAGCTTTCTTT. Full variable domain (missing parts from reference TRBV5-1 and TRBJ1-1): KAGVTQTPRYLIKTRGQQVTLSCSPISGHRSVSWYQQTPGQGLQFLFEYFSETQRNKGNFPGRFSGRQFSNSRSEMNVSTLELGDSALYLCASSSDTPEAFFGQGTRLTVV.

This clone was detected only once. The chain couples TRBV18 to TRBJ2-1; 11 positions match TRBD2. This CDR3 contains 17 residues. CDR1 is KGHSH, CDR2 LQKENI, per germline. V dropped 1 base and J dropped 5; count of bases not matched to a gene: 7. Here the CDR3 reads CASSPRPIAGGDNEQFF. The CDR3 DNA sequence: TGTGCCAGCTCACCACGCCCGATAGCGGGGGGGGACAATGAGCAGTTCTTC.

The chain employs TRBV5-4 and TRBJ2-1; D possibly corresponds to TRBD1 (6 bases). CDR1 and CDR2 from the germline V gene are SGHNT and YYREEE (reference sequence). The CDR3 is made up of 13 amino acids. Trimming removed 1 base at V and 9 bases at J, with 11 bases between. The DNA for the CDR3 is TGTGCCAGCAGCTTGCCCCCGGACAGTGAGCAGTTCTTC. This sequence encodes CASSLPPDSEQFF.

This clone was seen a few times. CDR3 sequence: CASSLGVRNGEETQYF. The CDR3 DNA reads TGTGCCAGCAGTTTAGGGGTGAGAAACGGGGAAGAGACCCAGTACTTC. The chain uses TRBV27 and TRBJ2-5; tentatively, D is TRBD2 (5 bases). V lost 2 bases, J lost 3 bases, and 16 bases lay in between. Germline V gives CDR1 MNHEY, CDR2 SMNVEV (reference sequence). The CDR3 extends over 16 amino acids.

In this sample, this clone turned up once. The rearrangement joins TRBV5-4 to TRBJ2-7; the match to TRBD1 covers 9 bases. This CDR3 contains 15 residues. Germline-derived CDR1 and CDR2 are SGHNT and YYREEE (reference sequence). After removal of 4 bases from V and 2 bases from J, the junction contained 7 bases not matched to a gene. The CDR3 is CASSEGDRVPYEQYF. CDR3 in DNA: TGTGCCAGCAGCGAAGGGGACAGGGTTCCCTACGAGCAGTACTTC.

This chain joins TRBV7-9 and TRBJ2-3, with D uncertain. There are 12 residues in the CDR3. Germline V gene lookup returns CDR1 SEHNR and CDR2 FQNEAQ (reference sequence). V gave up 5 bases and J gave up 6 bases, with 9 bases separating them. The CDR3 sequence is CASSPLRDTQYF. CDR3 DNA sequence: TGTGCCAGCAGCCCCTTGAGGGATACGCAGTATTTT. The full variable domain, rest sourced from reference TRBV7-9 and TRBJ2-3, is DTGVSQNPRHKITKRGQNVTFRCDPISEHNRLYWYRQTLGQGPEFLTYFQNEAQLEKSRLLSDRFSAERPKGSFSTLEIQRTEQGDSAMYLCASSPLRDTQYFGPGTRLTVL.

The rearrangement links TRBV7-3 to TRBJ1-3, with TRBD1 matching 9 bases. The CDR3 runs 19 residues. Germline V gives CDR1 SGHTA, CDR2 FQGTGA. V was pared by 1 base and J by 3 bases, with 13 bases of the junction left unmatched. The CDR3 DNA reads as TGTGCCAGCAGCTTAAGAGGGACTGGACAGGGGTTGGTTGGAAACACCATATATTTT. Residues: CASSLRGTGQGLVGNTIYF.

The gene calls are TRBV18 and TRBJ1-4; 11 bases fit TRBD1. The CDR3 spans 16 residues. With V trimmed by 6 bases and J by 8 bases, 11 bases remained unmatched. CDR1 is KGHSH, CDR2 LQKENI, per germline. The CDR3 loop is CASSPTTGQGEEKLFF. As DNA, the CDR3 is TGTGCCAGCTCGCCGACAACGGGACAGGGGGAGGAAAAACTGTTTTTT.